This T cell receptor (beta chain) came from a study of cytomegalovirus exposure and HLA in healthy donors. About the research overall: About 77 million unique TCRs from HLA-typed donors made up an early data release.

Nominally healthy donors provided the samples, though records likely missed some immune exposures. Study results and caveats: Over 150 TCR beta chains were listed as cytomegalovirus-associated.

PCR used 60 Vbeta primers and 13 Jbeta primers. TCRdb's copy holds only in-frame clones and misses some; the assay was immunoSEQ multiplex PCR. The sample carries about 160,000 clones, 60% to 85% recorded once. As to this clone: Its antigen is unknown.

The germline V gene has CDR1 MGHRA and CDR2 YSYEKL. Trimming removed 0 bases at V and 11 bases at J, with 17 bases between. This CDR3 is built from 15 residues. V usage is TRBV4-1 and J usage is TRBJ1-5; the D is unclear. The TCR sequence derives from a woman between 45 and 60 years old in good health and CMV-seropositive. The sample was PBMCs. The CDR3 spells CASSQDIAYPMTQHF. Here the CDR3 DNA reads TGCGCCAGCAGCCAAGATATCGCATACCCTATGACCCAGCATTTT.